Below, 8 T cell receptor beta chains from the same sample are listed, as sequenced in a study of shared clonotypes between healthy human individuals. This table comes from immunoSEQ multiplex PCR, and its TCRdb copy is limited to in-frame clones, with some not included. The table shows some 580,000 clones, with more than 95% occurring only once. Naive CD8 cells lacked CD45RO, underwent positive selection for CCR7 and left out terminally differentiated effector memory CD45RA+ cells. The material sequenced was naive CD8+ T cells sorted from blood. These receptors all come from a man in his thirties or forties in good health.

This chain links TRBV11-2 with TRBJ1-2, with 8 bases lining up with TRBD1. Trimming at V came to 1 base and at J to 1 base, leaving 11 bases not matched to a gene. Germline V lookup: CDR1 SGHAT, CDR2 FQNNGV. The CDR3 runs to 18 residues. CDR3 loop: CASSLVPGQGDFNYGYTF. CDR3 DNA: TGTGCCAGCAGCTTAGTCCCAGGACAGGGAGATTTTAACTATGGCTACACCTTC.

The chain carries TRBV7-8 and TRBJ1-1; D gene uncertain. The V end was cut by 2 bases, the J end by 4 bases, with 8 bases between. CDR3 size: 13 residues. Germline V gene lookup returns CDR1 SGHVS and CDR2 FQNEAQ. CDR3 protein: CASSLSRFTEAFF. The CDR3, as DNA: TGTGCCAGCAGCTTAAGTCGGTTCACTGAAGCTTTCTTT.

This clone was observed once. V usage is TRBV11-2 and J usage is TRBJ2-1; no reliable D call. Germline V gives CDR1 SGHAT, CDR2 FQNNGV. The CDR3 sequence is 12 residues long. Trimming left V 0 bases short and J 9 bases short, with 6 bases between. The chain's CDR3 is CASSLDGSEQFF. The CDR3 nucleotides read TGTGCCAGCAGCTTAGACGGTTCTGAGCAGTTCTTC.

V is TRBV29-1 and J is TRBJ2-3; possibly TRBD1 or TRBD2 for D (5 bases each). Trimming left V 0 bases short and J 3 bases short, with 10 bases between. The CDR3 consists of 14 residues. Germline V gene sequence: CDR1 SQVTM, CDR2 ANQGSEA. CDR3 protein: CSVEDLGATDTQYF. CDR3 bases: TGCAGCGTTGAAGATCTCGGGGCGACAGATACGCAGTATTTT.

This chain connects TRBV5-4 to TRBJ2-7; D unresolved. The CDR3 is 13 amino acids. Germline assignment: CDR1 SGHNT and CDR2 YYREEE (reference sequence). V lost 1 base and J 0 bases, leaving 5 bases between the germline ends. CDR3 bases: TGTGCCAGCAGCTTGCTCAGCTCCTACGAGCAGTACTTC. Protein: CASSLLSSYEQYF.

J is TRBJ2-1 and V is TRBV11-2, with 9 nucleotides matching TRBD2. Germline V lookup: CDR1 SGHAT, CDR2 FQNNGV. The ends lost 1 base at V and 7 bases at J; junction bases unmatched: 14. The CDR3 spans 18 residues. The CDR3 bases are TGTGCCAGCAGCTTAGTCGGTCATGGCGGGAGGGCGCGAAATGAGCAGTTCTTC. It is translated as CASSLVGHGGRARNEQFF. The full variable domain, its missing parts supplied by reference TRBV11-2 and TRBJ2-1, is EAGVAQSPRYKIIEKRQSVAFWCNPISGHATLYWYQQILGQGPKLLIQFQNNGVVDDSQLPKDRFSAERLKGVDSTLKIQPAKLEDSAVYLCASSLVGHGGRARNEQFFGPGTRLTVL.

This sequence joins TRBV5-8 and TRBJ2-7; D might be TRBD2 (5 bases). The V end lost 6 bases, the J end lost 0 bases, and 19 bases lay between the germline ends. The CDR3 is 16 residues long. Germline V gene sequence: CDR1 SGHTS, CDR2 YDEGEE. CDR3 sequence (DNA): TGTGCCAGCACCCCCCGGCGGGTATCGGACTCCTACGAGCAGTACTTC. Its protein is CASTPRRVSDSYEQYF.

The J gene is TRBJ1-2, the V gene TRBV7-2; TRBD1 matches at 7 bases. The CDR3 spans 16 residues. V trimming: 0 bases; J trimming: 2 bases; junction bases outside the gene matches: 6. Germline V gene lookup returns CDR1 SGHTA and CDR2 FQGNSA. This chain's CDR3 is CASSLAYRGKNYGYTF. The CDR3 nucleotides read TGTGCCAGCAGCTTAGCTTACAGGGGAAAAAACTATGGCTACACCTTC.